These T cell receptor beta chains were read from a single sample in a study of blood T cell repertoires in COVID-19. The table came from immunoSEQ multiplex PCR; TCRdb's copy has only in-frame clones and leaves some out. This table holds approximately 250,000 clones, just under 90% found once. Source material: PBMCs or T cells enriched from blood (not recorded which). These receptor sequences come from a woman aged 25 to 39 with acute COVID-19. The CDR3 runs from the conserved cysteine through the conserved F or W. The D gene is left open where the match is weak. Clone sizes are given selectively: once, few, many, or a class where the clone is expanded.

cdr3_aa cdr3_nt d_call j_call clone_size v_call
CASSVQRNGELFF TGTGCCAGCAGTGTTCAGCGAAACGGGGAGCTGTTTTTT . TRBJ2-2 . TRBV2
CASGPGLAGGQETQYF TGTGCTAGTGGTCCAGGACTAGCGGGAGGCCAAGAGACCCAGTACTTC TRBD2 TRBJ2-5 . TRBV12-5
CASSLEGTSTDTQYF TGCGCCAGCAGCTTGGAGGGGACTAGCACAGATACGCAGTATTTT . TRBJ2-3 . TRBV5-1
CASSLLPSGSTDTQYF TGTGCCAGCAGCTTACTGCCTAGCGGGAGCACAGATACGCAGTATTTT TRBD2 TRBJ2-3 . TRBV11-1
CASSPTGAAEKLFF TGTGCCAGCTCACCGACAGGGGCGGCTGAAAAACTGTTTTTT TRBD1 TRBJ1-4 . TRBV18
CASSPLAGGPDEQFF TGTGCCAGCAGCCCACTAGCGGGAGGGCCCGATGAGCAGTTCTTC TRBD2 TRBJ2-1 . TRBV14
CASSQEDEQYF TGTGCCAGCAGCCAGGAGGACGAGCAGTACTTC . TRBJ2-7 once TRBV3-1/TRBV3-2
CASRRLAGQYEQYF TGTGCCAGCAGACGACTAGCGGGACAGTACGAGCAGTACTTC TRBD2 TRBJ2-7 . TRBV6-5
CASSGTGGNQPQHF TGTGCCAGCAGCGGAACAGGCGGCAATCAGCCCCAGCATTTT . TRBJ1-5 . TRBV7-9
CASSQREQGYTGELFF TGTGCCAGCAGCCAGAGAGAACAGGGGTACACCGGGGAGCTGTTTTTT TRBD1 TRBJ2-2 . TRBV4-2
CASKGGSNQPQHF TGTGCCAGTAAGGGGGGGAGCAATCAGCCCCAGCATTTT . TRBJ1-5 . TRBV19
CASSTQLRLAGLYEQYF TGTGCCAGCAGCACCCAACTACGACTAGCGGGGCTCTACGAGCAGTACTTC . TRBJ2-7 . TRBV21-1
CASSFGGLNEQFF TGTGCCAGCAGCTTCGGGGGATTGAATGAGCAGTTCTTC . TRBJ2-1 . TRBV7-9
CASSPNIRDGYTF TGTGCCAGCTCACCAAACATTCGGGATGGCTACACCTTC . TRBJ1-2 . TRBV18
CSVEDLLTEKTYGYTF TGCAGCGTTGAAGATCTGCTGACAGAGAAGACCTATGGCTACACCTTC . TRBJ1-2 . TRBV29-1
CASSPEEGLRHNEQFF TGTGCCAGCAGCCCCGAAGAGGGCCTAAGGCACAATGAGCAGTTCTTC . TRBJ2-1 . TRBV3-1/TRBV3-2
CASTGQGWNEQFF TGTGCCAGCACCGGGCAGGGATGGAATGAGCAGTTCTTC . TRBJ2-1 . TRBV14
CASSFPHGNEKLFF TGTGCCAGCAGCTTTCCGCACGGTAATGAAAAACTGTTTTTT . TRBJ1-4 . TRBV7-9